This TCR beta chain originates from a study of blood T cells in healthy people across ages (dated by TCRdb to 2013 to 2016). Regarding the complete study: In model experiments, template switching captured about one uniquely barcoded TCR beta cDNA molecule for every two T cells. Age-related changes in TCR beta repertoire diversity were measured in the study by deep sequencing normalized with unique cDNA molecular identifiers. Four age groups were formed from the donors: young (average approximately 15 years), middle-aged (approximately 40), aged (more than 55) and long-lived (approximately 78). Donors of different ages were randomly distributed across sequencing lanes to avoid experimental bias. Two additional independent replicas of 1 million unique cDNA reads from the same blood draw were analyzed for two donors (one aged 18 to 30 and one aged 80 or older).

This clonotype has just one count. Its antigen is still unknown. No base qualities exist here, and no much larger clone lies one base off it. Broad study findings and their caveats: The long-lived group showed more naive CD4+ T cells, fewer expanded clones and increased TCR diversity than the aged group, suggesting age selection. There was a strong correlation between observed TCR beta diversity and the percentage of naive T cells measured by flow cytometry. Estimates of total diversity from one million sequenced T cells were regarded as lower bounds and underestimates. Because donor CMV infection status was unknown, age-related changes in expanded clonotypes were potentially confounded. Since profiling was done on bulk unsorted PBMCs, naive and antigen-experienced compartments could not be conclusively compared. As age increased, observed TCR beta diversity per million T cells dropped in a roughly linear way, and a significant reduction was already evident by age about 40.

Libraries were made using 5' RACE. A second 7 to 11 cycle PCR used a sample-barcoded 5' primer and a J-beta primer mix. A unique molecular identifier was introduced onto each TCR beta cDNA molecule by a template-switch 5' adaptor carrying 12 random nucleotides. Each sample yielded at least 3 million CDR3-containing paired-end reads. All of the RNA was converted into first-strand cDNA using the Mint cDNA synthesis kit, with a TRBC-specific oligonucleotide serving as the primer. All cDNA was treated with uracil-DNA glycosylase and then went through a first 18-cycle PCR with the universal primers M1SS and BC2_uni_R. The study's own analysis went as follows. Normalization of each sample was performed by random selection of 1 million high-quality reads, each carrying a distinct molecular identifier. Instead of being binned into consensus sequences, reads with shared molecular identifiers were discarded. MiTCR, with a Q25 quality threshold and the strictest error-elimination algorithm, was used for CDR3 identification, clonotype clustering and error correction. A nonparametric unseen species model with Euler transformation was used to estimate lower-bound total TCR beta diversity. TCRdb reworked the public reads: Q25 trimming with fastp, MiXCR clone assembly, productive beta chains retained. Rows are combined by CDR3 protein, so each entry shows the most common genes and DNA. Clone size and V and J calls follow TCRdb, not the original study. Counted in this sample were approximately 1,700,000 distinct CDR3 sequences; more than 35% of them appeared once. The ten most abundant clones make up 23% of the sample.

Donors were 30 to 45 systemically healthy Caucasian individuals from Russia aged 6 to 90 years. Approximately 10 milliliters of peripheral blood were collected from each donor into EDTA-treated Vacutainer tubes. Ficoll-Paque density-gradient centrifugation was used to isolate PBMCs, with at least 6.5 million per sample. Trizol reagent was used to extract total RNA from PBMCs, with at least 6 micrograms per sample. For every donor, flow cytometry on a PBMC aliquot measured the percentage of naive CD45RAhigh/CD27high T cells. V is reduced by 4 bases and J by 0 bases, leaving a spacing of 11 bases between them. Including the terminal cysteine and phenylalanine, the CDR3 comprises 14 residues. Solely the CDR3 DNA is kept, with 42 bases framed from the first base. Looking up the germline V gene (reference sequence) yields CDR1 DFQATT and CDR2 SNEGSKA.

The receptor chain draws on TRBV20-1 and TRBJ2-3, with TRBD1 tentatively as D gene (5 bases match). Source material: blood. The sequence came from a human donor in good health. The DNA sequence is given as TGCAGTGCTACCGGTGGGGCCAGCACAGATACGCAGTATTTT. The resulting protein is CSATGGASTDTQYF.